The rows below give T cell receptor beta chains drawn from one sample of a study of regulatory T cells in long-lasting Graves disease. TCRdb independently ran MiXCR on the multiplex PCR reads; one entry per CDR3 protein. The table shows about 450,000 distinct CDR3 sequences, with 12% to 15% occurring only once. The same data also went into a second study, on T cells in Graves' hyperthyroidism and ophthalmopathy.

Source: peripheral blood mononuclear cells (PBMCs), taken at new diagnosis, from a patient treated with antithyroid drugs. The receptors originated from a woman between 50 and 59 years old with Graves disease. Each CDR3 is given with its conserved first and last residue. Fields, in order: D gene, J gene, clone size, V gene, CDR3 DNA, CDR3 protein. The D gene is left open where the match is weak. Only part of the rows carry a size: once, few, many, or a class if the clone is expanded.

d_call: TRBD1
j_call: TRBJ1-2
clone_size: many
v_call: TRBV28
cdr3_nt: TGTGCCAGCAGTCCTAGCCAGGGGGTAGTAGGCTACACCTTC
cdr3_aa: CASSPSQGVVGYTF

d_call: TRBD2
j_call: TRBJ2-2
clone_size: few
v_call: TRBV5-1
cdr3_nt: TGCGCCAGCAGCACACTAGCGGGAGGTACCGGGGAGCTGTTTTTT
cdr3_aa: CASSTLAGGTGELFF

d_call: NA
j_call: TRBJ1-1
clone_size: many
v_call: TRBV10-3
cdr3_nt: TGTGCCATCAGTGAAGGGGGGCAGACTGAAGCTTTCTTT
cdr3_aa: CAISEGGQTEAFF

d_call: NA
j_call: TRBJ2-7
clone_size: many
v_call: TRBV28
cdr3_nt: TGTGCCACCAGAGTCCTATTCGGCTCCTACGAGCAGTACTTC
cdr3_aa: CATRVLFGSYEQYF

d_call: NA
j_call: TRBJ1-4
clone_size: NA
v_call: TRBV5-1
cdr3_nt: TGCGCCAGCAGTTCGACTGTTTCGGGTGAAAAACTGTTTTTT
cdr3_aa: CASSSTVSGEKLFF

d_call: NA
j_call: TRBJ2-5
clone_size: NA
v_call: TRBV29-1
cdr3_nt: TGCAGCGTTGTCGGCGGACAAACAGGGTGGGAGACCCAGTACTTC
cdr3_aa: CSVVGGQTGWETQYF

d_call: TRBD2
j_call: TRBJ2-2
clone_size: many
v_call: TRBV28
cdr3_nt: TGTGCCAGCAGTTTAGGGGGTGCTAGCGGGAGACCTCCCGGGGAGCTGTTTTTT
cdr3_aa: CASSLGGASGRPPGELFF

d_call: NA
j_call: TRBJ2-2
clone_size: few
v_call: TRBV12-3/TRBV12-4
cdr3_nt: TGTGCCAGCAGTTTTGCCCGGGATTGGGGCGGGGAGCTGTTTTTT
cdr3_aa: CASSFARDWGGELFF

d_call: NA
j_call: TRBJ1-4
clone_size: few
v_call: TRBV7-9
cdr3_nt: TGTGCCAGCAGCGCGGCACAGGTGGATGAAAAACTGTTTTTT
cdr3_aa: CASSAAQVDEKLFF

d_call: TRBD2
j_call: TRBJ2-5
clone_size: NA
v_call: TRBV6-1
cdr3_nt: TGTGCCAGCAGTGAACTTCCCACTAGCGGGAGGGGGACCCAGTACTTC
cdr3_aa: CASSELPTSGRGTQYF

d_call: TRBD1
j_call: TRBJ2-2
clone_size: few
v_call: TRBV29-1
cdr3_nt: TGCAGCGTCAGTGGACAGGGGGCGAACACCGGGGAGCTGTTTTTT
cdr3_aa: CSVSGQGANTGELFF

d_call: NA
j_call: TRBJ2-7
clone_size: many
v_call: TRBV7-9
cdr3_nt: TGTGCCAGCAGTGCCTACGAGCAGTACTTC
cdr3_aa: CASSAYEQYF

d_call: TRBD2
j_call: TRBJ2-5
clone_size: few
v_call: TRBV5-1
cdr3_nt: TGCGCCAGCAGCTCGACTAGCGGAGAGGGAGAGACCCAGTACTTC
cdr3_aa: CASSSTSGEGETQYF

d_call: NA
j_call: TRBJ1-4
clone_size: many
v_call: TRBV2
cdr3_nt: TGTGCCAGCAGTGAAGGGACGGTTAATGAAAAACTGTTTTTT
cdr3_aa: CASSEGTVNEKLFF

d_call: NA
j_call: TRBJ2-5
clone_size: many
v_call: TRBV25-1
cdr3_nt: TGTGCCAGCAGTGAAGGTTTGACAGTGACATTGGAGACCCAGTACTTC
cdr3_aa: CASSEGLTVTLETQYF

d_call: TRBD1
j_call: TRBJ2-7
clone_size: many
v_call: TRBV28
cdr3_nt: TGTGCCAGCAGCCCGGGACAGGGGTTAGTTAGCTCCTACGAGCAGTACTTC
cdr3_aa: CASSPGQGLVSSYEQYF

d_call: TRBD1
j_call: TRBJ2-2
clone_size: many
v_call: TRBV20-1
cdr3_nt: TGCAGTGCTAGTAGTGGACAGGGCACCGGGGAGCTGTTTTTT
cdr3_aa: CSASSGQGTGELFF

d_call: TRBD2
j_call: TRBJ2-7
clone_size: many
v_call: TRBV7-8
cdr3_nt: TGTGCCAGCAGCTTTAAGGGAGGCCTAGCGGGAGGTCTCTCCTACGAGCAGTACTTC
cdr3_aa: CASSFKGGLAGGLSYEQYF

d_call: TRBD1
j_call: TRBJ1-6
clone_size: NA
v_call: TRBV4-1
cdr3_nt: TGCGCCAGCAGCGTAACAGGGGAACCCTATAATTCACCCCTCCACTTT
cdr3_aa: CASSVTGEPYNSPLHF

d_call: NA
j_call: TRBJ2-6
clone_size: NA
v_call: TRBV9
cdr3_nt: TGTGCCAGCAGCGTAGAGAGGATCTCTGGGGCCAACGTCCTGACTTTC
cdr3_aa: CASSVERISGANVLTF

d_call: TRBD1
j_call: TRBJ2-2
clone_size: few
v_call: TRBV5-1
cdr3_nt: TGCGCCAGCAGCTTGGCGGCAGGGGGCGACACCGGGGAGCTGTTTTTT
cdr3_aa: CASSLAAGGDTGELFF

d_call: NA
j_call: TRBJ1-5
clone_size: many
v_call: TRBV6-1
cdr3_nt: TGTGCCAGCAGCGAACTACTAAATCAGCCCCAGCATTTT
cdr3_aa: CASSELLNQPQHF

d_call: NA
j_call: TRBJ2-5
clone_size: many
v_call: TRBV28
cdr3_nt: TGTGCCAGCGATAGCGGAGGGGATATGGCGGACCTGTACCAAGAGACCCAGTACTTC
cdr3_aa: CASDSGGDMADLYQETQYF

d_call: TRBD1
j_call: TRBJ2-5
clone_size: many
v_call: TRBV11-2
cdr3_nt: TGTGCCAGCAGCCTGGGACAGTTGGGAGAGACCCAGTACTTC
cdr3_aa: CASSLGQLGETQYF

d_call: NA
j_call: TRBJ2-2
clone_size: few
v_call: TRBV7-9
cdr3_nt: TGTGCCAGCAGCCCGACGGCGCGGGGGCACAACACCGGGGAGCTGTTTTTT
cdr3_aa: CASSPTARGHNTGELFF

d_call: NA
j_call: TRBJ2-7
clone_size: NA
v_call: TRBV27
cdr3_nt: TGTGCCAGCAGTTTCCAGGCAGGGGTAACACGCGAGCAGTACTTC
cdr3_aa: CASSFQAGVTREQYF